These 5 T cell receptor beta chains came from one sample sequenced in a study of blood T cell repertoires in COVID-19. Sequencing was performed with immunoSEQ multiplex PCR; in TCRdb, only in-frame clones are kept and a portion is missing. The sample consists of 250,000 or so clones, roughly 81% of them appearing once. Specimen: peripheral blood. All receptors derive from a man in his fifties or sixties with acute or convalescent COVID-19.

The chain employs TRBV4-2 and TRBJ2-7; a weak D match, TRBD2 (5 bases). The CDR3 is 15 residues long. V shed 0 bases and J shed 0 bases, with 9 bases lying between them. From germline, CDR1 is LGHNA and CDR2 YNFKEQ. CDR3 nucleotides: TGTGCCAGCAGCCAAGACGGAGGAAACTCCTACGAGCAGTACTTC. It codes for CASSQDGGNSYEQYF.

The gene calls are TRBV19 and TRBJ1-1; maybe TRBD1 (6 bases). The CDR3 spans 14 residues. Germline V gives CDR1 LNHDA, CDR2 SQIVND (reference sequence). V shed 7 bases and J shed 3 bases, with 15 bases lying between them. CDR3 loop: CASKGVWADTEAFF. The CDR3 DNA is TGTGCCAGTAAGGGGGTATGGGCGGACACTGAAGCTTTCTTT.

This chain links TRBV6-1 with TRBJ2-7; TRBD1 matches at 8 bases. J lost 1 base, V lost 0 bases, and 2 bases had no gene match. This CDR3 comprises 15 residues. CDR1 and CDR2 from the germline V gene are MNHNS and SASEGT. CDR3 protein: CASSEAQGGSYEQYF. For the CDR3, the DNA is TGTGCCAGCAGTGAAGCACAGGGGGGTTCCTACGAGCAGTACTTC.

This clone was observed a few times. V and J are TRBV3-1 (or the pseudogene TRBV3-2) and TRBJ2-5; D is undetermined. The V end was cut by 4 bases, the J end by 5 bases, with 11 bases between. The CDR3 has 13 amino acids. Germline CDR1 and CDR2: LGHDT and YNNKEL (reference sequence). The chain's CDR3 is CASSPNFRETQYF. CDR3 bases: TGTGCCAGCAGCCCCAATTTCCGGGAGACCCAGTACTTC.

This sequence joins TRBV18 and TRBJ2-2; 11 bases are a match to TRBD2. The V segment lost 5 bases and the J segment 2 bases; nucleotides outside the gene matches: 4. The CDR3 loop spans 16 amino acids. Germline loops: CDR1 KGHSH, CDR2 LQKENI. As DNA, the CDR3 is TGTGCCAGCTCATACGGACTAGCGGGTAACACCGGGGAGCTGTTTTTT. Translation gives CASSYGLAGNTGELFF.